This T cell receptor beta chain was profiled in a study of blood T cell repertoires in COVID-19. Sequencing used immunoSEQ multiplex PCR; TCRdb keeps in-frame clones, though not all of them. The data show 55,000 to 60,000 clones, 70% to 85% seen once. Germline V gene data show CDR1 as MNHEY and CDR2 as SMNVEV (reference sequence). V lost 0 bases and J lost 6, with 15 bases in between. This CDR3 is 16 amino acids long. The sequencing sample was made of peripheral blood. The rearrangement links TRBV27 to TRBJ2-1; no definite D call. The origin of this receptor is a man aged 65-85 years with active COVID-19. CDR3 in amino acids: CASSLSPAPSPNEQFF. The CDR3 region has the DNA TGTGCCAGCAGTTTATCCCCAGCGCCATCACCCAATGAGCAGTTCTTC.